These 30 T cell receptor beta chains originate from one sample sequenced in a study of OX40 agonist ivuxolimab in advanced cancers. Measured with immunoSEQ multiplex PCR; TCRdb has only the in-frame clones, and not every one. The table includes 60,000 or so clones, 92% detected once. The source was CD4+ or CD8+ T cells sorted from blood, collected in a trial of the OX40 agonist ivuxolimab. Receptors originate from an adult with an advanced solid tumor such as melanoma, head and neck, liver or kidney cancer.

The rearrangement joins TRBV4-1 to TRBJ2-1, with D maybe TRBD1 (5 bases). Germline CDR1 MGHRA, CDR2 YSYEKL. This CDR3 is built from 16 residues. The ends were cut back, 1 base at V and 3 bases at J, with 13 bases in the middle. CDR3 sequence (DNA): TGCGCCAGCAGCCAAGTTTTGCAGGGTGACTACAATGAGCAGTTCTTC. Translation: CASSQVLQGDYNEQFF.

The V and J genes are TRBV6-5 and TRBJ2-3, with a weak D call TRBD2 (6 bases). This CDR3 is built from 15 residues. Germline V lookup: CDR1 MNHEY, CDR2 SVGAGI. V lost 5 bases and J 2 bases, leaving 14 bases between the germline ends. CDR3 in amino acids: CASSAREINTDTQYF. CDR3 nucleotide sequence: TGTGCCAGCAGTGCTCGGGAGATCAACACAGATACGCAGTATTTT.

This clone was observed a few times. This chain joins TRBV13 and TRBJ1-1, with 7 bases that match TRBD1. The CDR3 is made up of 13 amino acids. The ends lost 0 bases at V and 10 bases at J; junction bases unmatched: 5. Germline CDR1 is PRHDT and CDR2 is FYEKMQ (reference sequence). CDR3 sequence (DNA): TGTGCCAGCAGCTTAGGGGCAGGGGGATTAGCTTTCTTT. Encoded protein: CASSLGAGGLAFF. The variable domain in full, completed from reference TRBV13 and TRBJ1-1, reads AAGVIQSPRHLIKEKRETATLKCYPIPRHDTVYWYQQGPGQDPQFLISFYEKMQSDKGSIPDRFSAQQFSDYHSELNMSSLELGDSALYFCASSLGAGGLAFFGQGTRLTVV.

This clone was seen just once. The chain recombines TRBV14 with TRBJ2-1, with D perhaps matching TRBD2 (6 bases). CDR3 size: 15 residues. The germline CDR1 and CDR2 sequences are SGHDN and FVKESK. V dropped 0 bases and J dropped 6 bases, with 12 bases sitting between them. The CDR3 DNA follows: TGTGCCAGCAGCCAAGAAAACACTAGCCCCAATGAGCAGTTCTTC. It specifies CASSQENTSPNEQFF.

The rearrangement uses TRBV4-2 and TRBJ1-2; no reliable D call. Trimming took off 2 bases at V and 1 base at J, with 14 bases between the two ends. Germline-derived CDR1 and CDR2 are LGHNA and YNFKEQ. This CDR3 is 16 amino acids long. CDR3 in amino acids: CASSQPTQMFNYGYTF. The DNA for the CDR3 is TGTGCCAGCAGCCAACCGACACAGATGTTTAACTATGGCTACACCTTC.

This chain connects TRBV5-1 to TRBJ2-1, with a weak D call TRBD2 (5 bases). The CDR3 loop spans 14 amino acids. Germline lookup yields CDR1 SGHRS and CDR2 YFSETQ. Trimming stripped 7 bases from V and 2 bases from J, with 13 bases between. The CDR3 DNA reads TGCGCCAGCCCCGGAGGTTTACCCTACAATGAGCAGTTCTTC. This sequence encodes CASPGGLPYNEQFF.

The chain uses TRBV13 and TRBJ2-5, with a possible D match to TRBD2 (6 bases). The V and J ends lost 2 bases and 3 bases respectively, with 10 bases between them. CDR3 length equals 14 residues. Germline CDR1 PRHDT, CDR2 FYEKMQ (reference sequence). The CDR3 reads CASSLKGGEETQYF. The CDR3, as DNA: TGTGCCAGCAGCTTAAAGGGCGGGGAAGAGACCCAGTACTTC.

The chain is built from TRBV5-1 and TRBJ2-1; possibly TRBD2 for D (7 bases). This CDR3 region has 14 residues. In germline, CDR1 is SGHRS, CDR2 YFSETQ. Trimming took off 0 bases at V and 8 bases at J, with 12 bases between the two ends. CDR3 nucleotide sequence: TGCGCCAGCAGCTTGGATCGGGGGGCCTATGAGCAGTTCTTC. As protein: CASSLDRGAYEQFF.

DNA for the CDR3: TGTGCCAGTAGTTTACGTCGTGAGCAGTTCTTC. Protein product: CASSLRREQFF. This chain links TRBV19 with TRBJ2-1; D is ambiguous. Germline CDR1 reads LNHDA; CDR2 reads SQIVND (reference sequence). V was clipped by 5 bases and J by 9 bases, with 8 bases between them. The CDR3 runs 11 residues.

The chain links TRBV7-2 to TRBJ2-1, with D perhaps TRBD2 (6 bases). V shed 7 bases and J shed 6 bases, with 19 bases lying between them. CDR1 and CDR2 (germline): SGHTA, FQGNSA. This CDR3 has 15 residues. CDR3 region: CASNRGGAPLNEQFF. CDR3 DNA sequence: TGTGCCAGCAACCGGGGCGGGGCGCCGCTCAATGAGCAGTTCTTC.

This chain connects TRBV7-9 to TRBJ1-1, with unresolved D. Per the germline V gene, CDR1 is SEHNR and CDR2 is FQNEAQ (reference sequence). The CDR3 totals 13 residues. V was clipped by 5 bases and J by 0 bases, with 7 bases between them. The CDR3 nucleotides read TGTGCCAGCAGCCCTCCATTGAACACTGAAGCTTTCTTT. Its translation: CASSPPLNTEAFF.

This chain links TRBV7-8 with TRBJ2-5, with D possibly called TRBD1 or TRBD2 (7 bases each). CDR1 and CDR2 from the germline V gene are SGHVS and FQNEAQ. The CDR3 consists of 15 residues. Between the trimmed V and J ends, which lost 6 bases and 4 bases, there was a span of 18 bases. The CDR3 spells CASRSDREGGETQYF. The CDR3 nucleotides read TGTGCCAGCAGATCAGACAGGGAGGGAGGAGAGACCCAGTACTTC.

The chain has TRBV6-1 and TRBJ2-1; D unclear. There are 15 residues in the CDR3. The V and J ends lost 3 bases and 5 bases respectively, with 14 bases between them. Germline assignment: CDR1 MNHNS and CDR2 SASEGT. The CDR3 nucleotides read TGTGCCAGCAGTGATCCCTCCGACTTTCACAATGAGCAGTTCTTC. Translated, it gives CASSDPSDFHNEQFF.

This sequence joins TRBV5-6 and TRBJ2-7; D might be TRBD1 (5 bases). V was trimmed by 4 bases and J by 4 bases, leaving 6 bases between them. The CDR3 length is 11 residues. The germline V gene encodes CDR1 SGHDT and CDR2 YYEEEE. The chain's CDR3 is CASSNRYEQYF. The DNA for the CDR3 is TGTGCCAGCAGCAACAGGTACGAGCAGTACTTC.

This chain uses TRBV14 with TRBJ2-7; D is perhaps TRBD1 (6 bases). CDR3 length: 16 amino acids. From germline, CDR1 is SGHDN and CDR2 FVKESK. Trimming removed 2 bases from V and 2 bases from J, with 16 bases in between. This CDR3 reads CASSQTSRDTTYEQYF. The CDR3, as DNA: TGTGCCAGCAGCCAAACATCCCGGGACACTACCTACGAGCAGTACTTC.

The chain has TRBV11-2 and TRBJ2-7; TRBD2 matches 13 bases. The V segment lost 0 bases and the J segment 3 bases; nucleotides outside the gene matches: 5. Germline CDR1 and CDR2: SGHAT and FQNNGV. The CDR3 extends over 17 amino acids. The CDR3 DNA reads as TGTGCCAGCAGCTTAGAGGGACTAGCGGGATACCACTACGAGCAGTACTTC. This codes for CASSLEGLAGYHYEQYF.

The J gene is TRBJ2-3, the V gene TRBV10-2; the D is unclear. This CDR3 has 13 residues. The V and J ends lost 5 bases and 1 base respectively, with 7 bases between them. Germline lookup yields CDR1 WSHSY and CDR2 SAAADI. CDR3 DNA: TGCGCCAGCAGTTCAGGTCGCACAGATACGCAGTATTTT. Translation gives CASSSGRTDTQYF.

This clone was picked up one time. CDR3 residues: CAISVPGNTEAFF. In DNA, the CDR3 is TGTGCCATCAGTGTACCAGGGAACACTGAAGCTTTCTTT. V usage is TRBV10-3 and J usage is TRBJ1-1; unclear D gene. The germline CDR1 and CDR2 sequences are ENHRY and SYGVKD. Trimming removed 4 bases from V and 1 base from J, with 7 bases in between. The CDR3 loop spans 13 amino acids.

The rearrangement joins TRBV6-5 to TRBJ2-2; unclear D gene. The CDR3 runs 14 residues. Germline values: CDR1 MNHEY, CDR2 SVGAGI. Trimming left V 0 bases short and J 1 base short, with 3 bases between. The CDR3 spells CASSYSGNTGELFF. The CDR3 nucleotides are TGTGCCAGCAGTTACTCGGGGAACACCGGGGAGCTGTTTTTT.

The chain links TRBV6-1 to TRBJ2-7, with D possibly TRBD2 on 5 matching bases. Germline V CDR1 and CDR2: MNHNS, SASEGT. Trimming removed 2 bases at V and 3 bases at J, with 11 bases between. This CDR3 has 14 amino acids. The CDR3 reads CASSERDGIYEQYF. Here the CDR3 DNA reads TGTGCCAGCAGTGAAAGAGACGGGATCTACGAGCAGTACTTC.

Here the CDR3 DNA reads TGCGCCAGCAGCCAACCCGGGACAGGGGAAGGAGAGACCCAGTACTTC. It codes for CASSQPGTGEGETQYF. The chain couples TRBV4-1 to TRBJ2-5, with 10 nucleotides matching TRBD1. V shed 2 bases, J shed 4 bases, and the junction held 7 bases outside the gene matches. The V gene's germline CDR1 is MGHRA and CDR2 YSYEKL. This CDR3 has 16 residues.

The chain is built from TRBV6-5 and TRBJ1-1, with no clear D. This CDR3 is built from 13 residues. The V gene lost 5 bases and the J gene lost 4 bases, with 11 bases spanning the gap. In germline, CDR1 is MNHEY, CDR2 SVGAGI. The CDR3 is CASSLWGPTEAFF. The DNA of the CDR3 is TGTGCCAGCAGTCTCTGGGGTCCCACTGAAGCTTTCTTT.

CDR3 protein: CASSAPSGVSTDTQYF. The CDR3 nucleotides are TGTGCCAGCAGCGCTCCTAGCGGGGTTAGCACAGATACGCAGTATTTT. V and J are TRBV9 and TRBJ2-3; 9 bases fit TRBD2. In germline, CDR1 is SGDLS, CDR2 YYNGEE. V lost 3 bases to trimming and J lost 0 bases; unmatched junction nucleotides: 5. The CDR3 has 16 amino acids.

The rearrangement uses TRBV7-6 and TRBJ1-2; 7 bases align to TRBD1. The length of the CDR3 is 16 residues. The ends lost 0 bases at V and 3 bases at J; junction bases unmatched: 7. The germline CDR1 and CDR2 sequences are SGHVS and FNYEAQ. The CDR3 DNA sequence: TGTGCCAGCAGCTTAGCCGGAGAGGGGGCAGACTATGGCTACACCTTC. Translation gives CASSLAGEGADYGYTF.

The chain has TRBV4-3 and TRBJ1-4, with 7 bases fitting TRBD1. The CDR3 has 18 residues. The germline V gene has CDR1 LGHNA and CDR2 YSLEER. With 4 bases clipped from V and 0 bases from J, the junction kept 11 bases outside the gene matches. The CDR3 nucleotides are TGCGCCAGCAGCCCTAGAGGGACAGAAATTACAACTAATGAAAAACTGTTTTTT. Its translation is CASSPRGTEITTNEKLFF.

The chain links TRBV27 to TRBJ2-7, with unresolved D. V lost 2 bases, J lost 3 bases, and 5 bases lay in between. Per germline, CDR1 MNHEY and CDR2 SMNVEV (reference sequence). This CDR3 region has 12 residues. The CDR3 here is CASSLGGYEQYF. The CDR3, as DNA: TGTGCCAGCAGTTTAGGTGGCTACGAGCAGTACTTC.

The chain is built from TRBV9 and TRBJ2-5, with TRBD1 matching 9 bases. In germline, CDR1 is SGDLS, CDR2 YYNGEE. The CDR3 is 15 amino acids. V shed 5 bases and J 5 bases; nucleotides not matched to a gene: 10. CDR3 residues: CASSVDRGRGETQYF. For the CDR3, the DNA is TGTGCCAGCAGTGTGGACAGGGGTCGGGGGGAGACCCAGTACTTC. Using reference TRBV9 and TRBJ2-5 for the parts outside the CDR3, the full variable domain is DSGVTQTPKHLITATGQRVTLRCSPRSGDLSVYWYQQSLDQGLQFLIQYYNGEERAKGNILERFSAQQFPDLHSELNLSSLELGDSALYFCASSVDRGRGETQYFGPGTRLLVL.

The V gene is TRBV5-1, the J gene TRBJ2-7; D gene uncertain. Between the trimmed V and J ends, which lost 1 base and 2 bases, there was a span of 10 bases. The CDR3 spans 14 residues. The germline V gene encodes CDR1 SGHRS and CDR2 YFSETQ. The CDR3: CASSLFLGAYEQYF. The CDR3 nucleotides read TGCGCCAGCAGCTTGTTTCTCGGAGCCTACGAGCAGTACTTC.

The V call is TRBV5-1, the J call TRBJ2-7, with D possibly TRBD2 on 5 matching bases. Germline V gene data show CDR1 as SGHRS and CDR2 as YFSETQ. The CDR3 length is 13 residues. V lost 1 base to trimming and J lost 6 bases, with 11 bases between them. This CDR3 reads CASSLSGKGEQYF. CDR3 sequence (DNA): TGCGCCAGCAGCTTGTCGGGGAAGGGCGAGCAGTACTTC.

This sequence joins TRBV14 and TRBJ2-1, with 7 bases aligning to TRBD2. Germline CDR1 SGHDN, CDR2 FVKESK. The CDR3 totals 16 residues. The J segment lost 3 bases and the V segment lost 1 base, leaving 6 bases of the junction unmatched. Here the CDR3 DNA reads TGTGCCAGCAGCCAAGCCCCGGCTAGCGGCTACAATGAGCAGTTCTTC. As protein: CASSQAPASGYNEQFF.